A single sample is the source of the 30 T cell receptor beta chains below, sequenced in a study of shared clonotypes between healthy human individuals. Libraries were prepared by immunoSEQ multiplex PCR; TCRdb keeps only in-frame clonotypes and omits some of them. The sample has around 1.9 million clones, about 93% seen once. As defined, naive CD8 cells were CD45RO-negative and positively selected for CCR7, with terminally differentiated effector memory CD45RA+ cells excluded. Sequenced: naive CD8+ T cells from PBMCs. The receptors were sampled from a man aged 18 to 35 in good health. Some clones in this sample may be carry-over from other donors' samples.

The CDR3 sequence: CASSYLGHGSYNEQFF. The CDR3 DNA is TGTGCCAGCAGTTATCTAGGACACGGCTCCTACAATGAGCAGTTCTTC. The chain combines TRBV6-6 with TRBJ2-1, with a possible D match to TRBD1 (5 bases). Trimming took off 3 bases at V and 0 bases at J, with 12 bases between the two ends. Germline CDR1 is MNHNY and CDR2 is SVGAGI (reference sequence). There are 16 residues in the CDR3.

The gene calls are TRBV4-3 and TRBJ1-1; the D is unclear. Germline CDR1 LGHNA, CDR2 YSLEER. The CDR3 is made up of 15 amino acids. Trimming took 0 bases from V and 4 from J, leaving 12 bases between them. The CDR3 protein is CASSQDFLGSTEAFF. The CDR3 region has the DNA TGCGCCAGCAGCCAAGATTTTCTGGGGAGCACTGAAGCTTTCTTT.

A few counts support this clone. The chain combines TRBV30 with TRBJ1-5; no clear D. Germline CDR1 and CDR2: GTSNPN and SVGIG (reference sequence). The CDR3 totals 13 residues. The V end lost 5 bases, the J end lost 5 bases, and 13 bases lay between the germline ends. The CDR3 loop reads CAWGDGYHQPQHF. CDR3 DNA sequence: TGTGCCTGGGGTGACGGGTACCATCAGCCCCAGCATTTT.

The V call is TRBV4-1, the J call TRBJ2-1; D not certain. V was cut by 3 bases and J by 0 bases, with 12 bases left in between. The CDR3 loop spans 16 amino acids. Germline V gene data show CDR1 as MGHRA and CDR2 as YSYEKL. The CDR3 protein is CASSHGPSSSYNEQFF. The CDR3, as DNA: TGCGCCAGCAGCCATGGGCCCAGTAGCTCCTACAATGAGCAGTTCTTC.

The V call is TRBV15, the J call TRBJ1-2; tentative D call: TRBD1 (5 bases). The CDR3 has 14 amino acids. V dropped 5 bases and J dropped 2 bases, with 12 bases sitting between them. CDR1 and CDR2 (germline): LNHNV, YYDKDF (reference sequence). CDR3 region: CATSPRGKNYGYTF. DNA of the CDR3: TGTGCCACCAGCCCTAGGGGTAAAAACTATGGCTACACCTTC.

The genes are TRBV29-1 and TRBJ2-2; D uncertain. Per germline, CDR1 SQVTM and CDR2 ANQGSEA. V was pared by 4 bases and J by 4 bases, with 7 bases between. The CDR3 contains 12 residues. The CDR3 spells CSVVKPTGELFF. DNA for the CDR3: TGCAGCGTTGTTAAGCCCACCGGGGAGCTGTTTTTT.

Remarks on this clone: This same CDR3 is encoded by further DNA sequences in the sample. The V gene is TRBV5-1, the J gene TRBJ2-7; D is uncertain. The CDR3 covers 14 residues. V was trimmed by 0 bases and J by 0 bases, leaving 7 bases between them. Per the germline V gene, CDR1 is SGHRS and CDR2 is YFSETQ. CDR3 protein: CASSLGPSSYEQYF. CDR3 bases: TGCGCCAGCAGCTTGGGACCTAGCTCCTACGAGCAGTACTTC.

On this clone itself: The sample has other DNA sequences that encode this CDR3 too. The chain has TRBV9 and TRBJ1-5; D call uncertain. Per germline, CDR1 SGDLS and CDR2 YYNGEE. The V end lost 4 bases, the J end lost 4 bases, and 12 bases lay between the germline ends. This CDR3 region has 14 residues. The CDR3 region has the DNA TGTGCCAGCAGCCCTGGGGTGAGGAATCAGCCCCAGCATTTT. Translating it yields CASSPGVRNQPQHF.

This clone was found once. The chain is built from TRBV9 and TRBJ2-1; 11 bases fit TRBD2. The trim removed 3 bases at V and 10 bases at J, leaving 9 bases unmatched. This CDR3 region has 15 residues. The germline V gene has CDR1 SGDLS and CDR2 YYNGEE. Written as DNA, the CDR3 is TGTGCCAGCAGCGAACTAGCGGGAGCCCCTAGGGAGCAGTTCTTC. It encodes CASSELAGAPREQFF.

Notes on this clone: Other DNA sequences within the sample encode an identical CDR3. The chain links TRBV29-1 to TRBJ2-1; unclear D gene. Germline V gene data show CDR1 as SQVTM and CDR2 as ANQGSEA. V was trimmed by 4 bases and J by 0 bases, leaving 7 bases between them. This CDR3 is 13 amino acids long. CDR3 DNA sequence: TGCAGCGTTGTTTTATCCTCCTACAATGAGCAGTTCTTC. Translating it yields CSVVLSSYNEQFF.

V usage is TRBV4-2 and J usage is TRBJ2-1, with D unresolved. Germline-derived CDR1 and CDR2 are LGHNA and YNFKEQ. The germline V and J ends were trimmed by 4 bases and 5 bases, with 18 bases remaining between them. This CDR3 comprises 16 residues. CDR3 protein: CASSLKTLKLHNEQFF. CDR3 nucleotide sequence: TGTGCCAGCAGCCTAAAGACACTCAAACTACACAATGAGCAGTTCTTC.

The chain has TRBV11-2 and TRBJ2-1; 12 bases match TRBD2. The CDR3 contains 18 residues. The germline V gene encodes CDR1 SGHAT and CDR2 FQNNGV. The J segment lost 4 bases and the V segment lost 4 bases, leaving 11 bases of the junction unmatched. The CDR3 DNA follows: TGTGCCAGCAGCTCTCTAGCGGGAGGGCCAGGTCCGTACAATGAGCAGTTCTTC. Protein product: CASSSLAGGPGPYNEQFF.

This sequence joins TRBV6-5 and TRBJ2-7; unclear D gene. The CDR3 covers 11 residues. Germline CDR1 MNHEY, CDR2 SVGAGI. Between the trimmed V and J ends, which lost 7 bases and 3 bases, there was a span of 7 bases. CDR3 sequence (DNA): TGTGCCAGCATGGACGGCTACGAGCAGTACTTC. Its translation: CASMDGYEQYF.

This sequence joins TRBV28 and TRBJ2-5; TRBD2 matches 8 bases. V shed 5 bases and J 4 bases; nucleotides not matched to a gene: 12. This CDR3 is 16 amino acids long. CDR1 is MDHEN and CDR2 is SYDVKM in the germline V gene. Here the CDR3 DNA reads TGTGCCAGCAGTACCCGACTAGCGCCAGCGGTAGAGACCCAGTACTTC. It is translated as CASSTRLAPAVETQYF.

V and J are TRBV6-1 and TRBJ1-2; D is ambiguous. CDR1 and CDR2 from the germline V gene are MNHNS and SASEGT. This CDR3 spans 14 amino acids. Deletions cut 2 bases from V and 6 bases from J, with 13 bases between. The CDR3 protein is CASSETGGRNGYTF. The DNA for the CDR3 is TGTGCCAGCAGTGAAACGGGCGGCAGGAATGGCTACACCTTC.

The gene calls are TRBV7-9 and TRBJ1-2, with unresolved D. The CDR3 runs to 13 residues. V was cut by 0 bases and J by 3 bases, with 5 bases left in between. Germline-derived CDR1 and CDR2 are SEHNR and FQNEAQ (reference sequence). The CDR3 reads CASSLAQDYGYTF. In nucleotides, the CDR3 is TGTGCCAGCAGCTTAGCTCAGGACTATGGCTACACCTTC.

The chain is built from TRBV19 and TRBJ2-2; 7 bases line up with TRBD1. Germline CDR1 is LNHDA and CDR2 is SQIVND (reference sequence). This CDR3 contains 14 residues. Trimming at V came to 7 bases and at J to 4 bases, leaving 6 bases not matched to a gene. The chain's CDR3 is CASITTGFTGELFF. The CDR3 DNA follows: TGTGCCAGTATCACGACAGGGTTCACCGGGGAGCTGTTTTTT.

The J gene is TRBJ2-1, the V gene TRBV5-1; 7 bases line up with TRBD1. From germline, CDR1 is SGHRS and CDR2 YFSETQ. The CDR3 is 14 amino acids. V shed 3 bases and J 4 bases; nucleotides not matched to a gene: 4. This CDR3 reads CASSSDRAYNEQFF. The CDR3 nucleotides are TGCGCCAGCAGCTCCGACAGGGCATACAATGAGCAGTTCTTC.

CDR3 sequence (DNA): TGTGCCAGCAGCCGTGGTTGGGGCACTGAAGCTTTCTTT. It translates to CASSRGWGTEAFF. The chain has TRBV11-3 and TRBJ1-1; D remains unclear. This CDR3 spans 13 amino acids. Germline V gene sequence: CDR1 SGHNT, CDR2 YENEEA. V was clipped by 5 bases and J by 4 bases, with 11 bases between them.

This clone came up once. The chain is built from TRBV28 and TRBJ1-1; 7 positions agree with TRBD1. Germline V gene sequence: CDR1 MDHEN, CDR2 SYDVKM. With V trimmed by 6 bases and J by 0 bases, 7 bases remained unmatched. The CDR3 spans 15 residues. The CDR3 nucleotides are TGTGCCAGCAGCACGCTGGGACAGTTGAACACTGAAGCTTTCTTT. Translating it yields CASSTLGQLNTEAFF. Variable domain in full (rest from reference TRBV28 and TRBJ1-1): DVKVTQSSRYLVKRTGEKVFLECVQDMDHENMFWYRQDPGLGLRLIYFSYDVKMKEKGDIPEGYSVSREKKERFSLILESASTNQTSMYLCASSTLGQLNTEAFFGQGTRLTVV.

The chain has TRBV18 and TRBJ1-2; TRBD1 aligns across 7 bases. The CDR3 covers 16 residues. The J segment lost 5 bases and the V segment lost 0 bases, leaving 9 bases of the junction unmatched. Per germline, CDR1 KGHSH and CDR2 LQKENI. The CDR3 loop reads CASSPPGGDSFYGYTF. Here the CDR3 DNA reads TGTGCCAGCTCACCACCGGGGGGGGACAGCTTTTATGGCTACACCTTC.

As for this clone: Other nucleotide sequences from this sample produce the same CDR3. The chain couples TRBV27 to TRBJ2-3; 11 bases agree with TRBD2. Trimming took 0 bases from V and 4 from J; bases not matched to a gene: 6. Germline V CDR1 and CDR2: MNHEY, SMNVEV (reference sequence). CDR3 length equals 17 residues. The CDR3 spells CASSLSRLAGGPDTQYF. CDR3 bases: TGTGCCAGCAGTTTATCGAGGCTAGCGGGGGGCCCAGATACGCAGTATTTT.

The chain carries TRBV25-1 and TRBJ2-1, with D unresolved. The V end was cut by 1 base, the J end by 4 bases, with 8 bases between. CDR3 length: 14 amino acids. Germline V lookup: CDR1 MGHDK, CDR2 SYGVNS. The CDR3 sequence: CASSEWGKYNEQFF. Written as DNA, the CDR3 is TGTGCCAGCAGTGAATGGGGAAAGTACAATGAGCAGTTCTTC.

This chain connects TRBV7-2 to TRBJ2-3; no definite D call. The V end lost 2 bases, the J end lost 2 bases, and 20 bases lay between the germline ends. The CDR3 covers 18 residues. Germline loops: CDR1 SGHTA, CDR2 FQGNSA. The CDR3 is CASSLFLMLEGSTDTQYF. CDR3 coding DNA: TGTGCCAGCAGCTTATTCCTTATGCTGGAAGGTTCCACAGATACGCAGTATTTT.

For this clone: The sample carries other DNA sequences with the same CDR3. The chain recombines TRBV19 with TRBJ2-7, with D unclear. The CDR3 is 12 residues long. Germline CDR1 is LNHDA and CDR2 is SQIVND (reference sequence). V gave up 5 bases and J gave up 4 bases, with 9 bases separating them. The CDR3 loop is CASSPDRYEQYF. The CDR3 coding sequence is TGTGCCAGTAGTCCAGACCGGTACGAGCAGTACTTC.

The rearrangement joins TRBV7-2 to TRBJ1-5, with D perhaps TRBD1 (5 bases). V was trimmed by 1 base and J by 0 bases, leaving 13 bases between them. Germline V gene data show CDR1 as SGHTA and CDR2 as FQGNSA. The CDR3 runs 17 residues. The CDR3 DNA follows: TGTGCCAGCAGCTTAGTCGACAGCGGATATAGCAATCAGCCCCAGCATTTT. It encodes CASSLVDSGYSNQPQHF.

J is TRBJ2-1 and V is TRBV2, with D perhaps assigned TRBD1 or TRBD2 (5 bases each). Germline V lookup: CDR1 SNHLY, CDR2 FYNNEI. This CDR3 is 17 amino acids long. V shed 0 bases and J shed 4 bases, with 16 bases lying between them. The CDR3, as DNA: TGTGCCAGCAGTGAAGCGGGGTGGGGGAGTCGGTACAATGAGCAGTTCTTC. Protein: CASSEAGWGSRYNEQFF. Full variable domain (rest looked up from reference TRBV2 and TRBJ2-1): EPEVTQTPSHQVTQMGQEVILRCVPISNHLYFYWYRQILGQKVEFLVSFYNNEISEKSEIFDDQFSVERPDGSNFTLKIRSTKLEDSAMYFCASSEAGWGSRYNEQFFGPGTRLTVL.

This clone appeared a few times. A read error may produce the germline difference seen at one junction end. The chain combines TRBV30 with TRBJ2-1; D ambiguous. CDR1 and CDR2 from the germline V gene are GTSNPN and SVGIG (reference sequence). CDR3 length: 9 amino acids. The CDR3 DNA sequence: TGTGCCTGGAATCTTCAGGAGATCTTC. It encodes CAWNLQEIF.

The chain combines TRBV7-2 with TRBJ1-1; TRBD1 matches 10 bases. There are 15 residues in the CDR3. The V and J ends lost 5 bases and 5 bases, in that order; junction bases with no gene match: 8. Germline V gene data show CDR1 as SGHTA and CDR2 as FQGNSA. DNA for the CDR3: TGTGCCAGCAGCCCGAGGACAGGGGGGGTAACTGAAGCTTTCTTT. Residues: CASSPRTGGVTEAFF.

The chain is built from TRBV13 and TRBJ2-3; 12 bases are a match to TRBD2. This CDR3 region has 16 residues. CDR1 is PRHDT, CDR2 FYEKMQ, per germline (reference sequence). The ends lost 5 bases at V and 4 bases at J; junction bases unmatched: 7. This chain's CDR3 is CASSLTSGSPPDTQYF. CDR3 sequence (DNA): TGTGCCAGCAGCCTGACTAGCGGGAGTCCGCCAGATACGCAGTATTTT.